The clone carrying this T cell receptor beta chain is categorized as large (0.1 to 1%). Its antigen remains unknown. V was pared by 1 base and J by 3 bases, with 6 bases of the junction left unmatched. The CDR3 loop spans 16 amino acids. Germline CDR1 reads SGHVS; CDR2 reads FQNEAQ. This sample is drawn from a study of vaccination and CD4 T cells after COVID-19. Study overall: Some control cultures received a CEFX pool, which served as the positive control. Others received an HIV-1 Nef pool or no peptide.

Treatment noted: roughly ten-day PBMC culture with coronavirus spike peptide pools or control peptides (ViraFEST assay). Before TCRs were sequenced, ViraFEST expanded antigen-specific T cells with peptide pools. The Oncomine TCR Beta short-read assay was applied to DNA of cultured CD4+ T cells. One entry per CDR3 protein, called by TCRdb with MiXCR from the PCR reads. The table lists some 16,000 distinct CDR3 sequences, roughly 75% of them singletons. This rearrangement joins TRBV7-8 to TRBJ2-3; TRBD1 matches 8 bases. This receptor was taken from a human donor who received a COVID-19 vaccine. Sequenced material: CD4+ T cells from blood, cultured in vitro, taken after SARS-CoV-2 vaccination. The CDR3 DNA is TGTGCCAGCAGCTTAGTCTCGGGACAGGAAACAGATACGCAGTATTTT. It codes for CASSLVSGQETDTQYF.